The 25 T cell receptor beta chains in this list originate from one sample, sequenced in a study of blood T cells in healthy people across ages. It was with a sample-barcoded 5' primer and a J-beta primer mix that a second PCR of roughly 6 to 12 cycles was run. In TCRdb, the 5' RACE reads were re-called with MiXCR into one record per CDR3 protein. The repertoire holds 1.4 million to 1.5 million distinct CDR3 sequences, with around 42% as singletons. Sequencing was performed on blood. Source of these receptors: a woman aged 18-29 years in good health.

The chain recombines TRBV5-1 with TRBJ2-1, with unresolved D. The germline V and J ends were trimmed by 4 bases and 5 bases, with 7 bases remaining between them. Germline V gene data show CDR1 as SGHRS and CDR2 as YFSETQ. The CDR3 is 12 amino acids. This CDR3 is CASSRDHNEQFF. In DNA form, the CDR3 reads TGCGCCAGCAGCCGAGACCACAATGAGCAGTTCTTC. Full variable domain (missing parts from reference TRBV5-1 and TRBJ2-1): KAGVTQTPRYLIKTRGQQVTLSCSPISGHRSVSWYQQTPGQGLQFLFEYFSETQRNKGNFPGRFSGRQFSNSRSEMNVSTLELGDSALYLCASSRDHNEQFFGPGTRLTVL.

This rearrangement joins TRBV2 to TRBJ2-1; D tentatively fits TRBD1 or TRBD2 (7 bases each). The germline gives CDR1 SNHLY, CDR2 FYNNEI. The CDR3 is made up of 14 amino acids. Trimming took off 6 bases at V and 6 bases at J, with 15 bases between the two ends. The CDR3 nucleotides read TGTGCCAGCAGGCTCCAGGGGGAGGGCAATGAGCAGTTCTTC. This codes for CASRLQGEGNEQFF.

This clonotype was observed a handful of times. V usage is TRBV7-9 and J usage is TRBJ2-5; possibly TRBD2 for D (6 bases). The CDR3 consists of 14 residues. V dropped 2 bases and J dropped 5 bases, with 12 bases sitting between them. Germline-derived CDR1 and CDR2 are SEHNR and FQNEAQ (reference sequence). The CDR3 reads CASSLTGRAETQYF. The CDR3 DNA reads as TGTGCCAGCAGCTTAACCGGGAGAGCGGAGACCCAGTACTTC.

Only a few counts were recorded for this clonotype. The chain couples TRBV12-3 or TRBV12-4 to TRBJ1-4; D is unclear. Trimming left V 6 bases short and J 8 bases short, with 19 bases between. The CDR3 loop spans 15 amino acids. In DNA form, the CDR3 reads TGTGCCAGCAGCCGCGCCGTTGTGCTTAGGGAAAAACTGTTTTTT. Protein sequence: CASSRAVVLREKLFF.

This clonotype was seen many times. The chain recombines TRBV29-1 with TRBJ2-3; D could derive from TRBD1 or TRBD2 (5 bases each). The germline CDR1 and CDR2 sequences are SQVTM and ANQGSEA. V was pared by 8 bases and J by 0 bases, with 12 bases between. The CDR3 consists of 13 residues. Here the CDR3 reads CSLARDSTDTQYF. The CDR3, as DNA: TGCAGCCTGGCGAGGGACAGCACAGATACGCAGTATTTT.

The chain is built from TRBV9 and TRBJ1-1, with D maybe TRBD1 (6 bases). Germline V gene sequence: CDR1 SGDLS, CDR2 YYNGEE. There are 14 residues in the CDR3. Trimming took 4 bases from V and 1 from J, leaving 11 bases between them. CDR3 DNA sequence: TGTGCCAGCAGCAGAACACAGGGGAACACTGAAGCTTTCTTT. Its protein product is CASSRTQGNTEAFF.

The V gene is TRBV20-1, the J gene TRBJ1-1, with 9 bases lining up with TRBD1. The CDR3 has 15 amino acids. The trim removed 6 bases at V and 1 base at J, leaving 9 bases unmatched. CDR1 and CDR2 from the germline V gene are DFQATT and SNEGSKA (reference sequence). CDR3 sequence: CSAAGTGNPNTEAFF. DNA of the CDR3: TGCAGTGCCGCCGGGACAGGGAACCCGAACACTGAAGCTTTCTTT.

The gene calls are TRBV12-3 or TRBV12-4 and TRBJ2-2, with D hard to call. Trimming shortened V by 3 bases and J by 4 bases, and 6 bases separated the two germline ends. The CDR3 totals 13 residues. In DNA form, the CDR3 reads TGTGCCAGCAGTTTTGGGGTCACCGGGGAGCTGTTTTTT. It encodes CASSFGVTGELFF.

CDR3 loop: CASSVLGQGASGTEAFF. The CDR3 DNA follows: TGTGCCAGCAGTGTATTAGGACAGGGGGCGAGTGGCACTGAAGCTTTCTTT. The chain recombines TRBV2 with TRBJ1-1; 11 nucleotides line up with TRBD1. This CDR3 is 17 amino acids long. CDR1 is SNHLY, CDR2 FYNNEI, per germline. The junction had 11 bases not matched to a gene; V was cut back by 4 bases and J by 4 bases.

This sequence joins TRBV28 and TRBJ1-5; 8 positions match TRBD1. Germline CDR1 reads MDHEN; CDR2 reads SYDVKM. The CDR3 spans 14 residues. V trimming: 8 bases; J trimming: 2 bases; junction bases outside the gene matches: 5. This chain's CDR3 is CASSTGGGNQPQHF. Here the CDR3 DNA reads TGTGCCAGCTCTACAGGGGGTGGCAATCAGCCCCAGCATTTT.

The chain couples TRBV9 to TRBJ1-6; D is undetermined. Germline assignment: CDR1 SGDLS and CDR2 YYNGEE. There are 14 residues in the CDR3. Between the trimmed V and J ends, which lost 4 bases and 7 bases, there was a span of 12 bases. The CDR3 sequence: CASSTTLGNSPLHF. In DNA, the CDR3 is TGTGCCAGCAGCACAACCCTGGGGAATTCACCCCTCCACTTT. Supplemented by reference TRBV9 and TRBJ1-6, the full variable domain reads DSGVTQTPKHLITATGQRVTLRCSPRSGDLSVYWYQQSLDQGLQFLIQYYNGEERAKGNILERFSAQQFPDLHSELNLSSLELGDSALYFCASSTTLGNSPLHFGNGTRLTVT.

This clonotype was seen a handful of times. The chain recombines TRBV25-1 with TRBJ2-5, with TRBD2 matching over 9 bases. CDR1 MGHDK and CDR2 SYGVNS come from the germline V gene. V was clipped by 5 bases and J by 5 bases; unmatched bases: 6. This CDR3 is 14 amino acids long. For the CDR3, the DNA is TGTGCCAGCAGTCAAGGAGGGACTAGCGAGACCCAGTACTTC. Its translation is CASSQGGTSETQYF.

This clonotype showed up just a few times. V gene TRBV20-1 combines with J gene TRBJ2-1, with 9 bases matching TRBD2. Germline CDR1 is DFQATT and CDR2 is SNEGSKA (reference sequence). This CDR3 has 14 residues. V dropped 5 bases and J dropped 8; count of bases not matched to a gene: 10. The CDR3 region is CSAPPRGGAYEQFF. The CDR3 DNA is TGCAGTGCTCCCCCACGCGGGGGGGCTTATGAGCAGTTCTTC.

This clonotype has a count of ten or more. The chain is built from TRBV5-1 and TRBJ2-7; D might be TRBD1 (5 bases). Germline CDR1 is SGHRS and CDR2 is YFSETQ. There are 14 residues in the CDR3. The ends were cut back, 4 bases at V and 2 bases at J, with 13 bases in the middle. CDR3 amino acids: CASSTDTQTYEQYF. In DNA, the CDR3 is TGCGCCAGCAGCACGGACACGCAGACCTACGAGCAGTACTTC.

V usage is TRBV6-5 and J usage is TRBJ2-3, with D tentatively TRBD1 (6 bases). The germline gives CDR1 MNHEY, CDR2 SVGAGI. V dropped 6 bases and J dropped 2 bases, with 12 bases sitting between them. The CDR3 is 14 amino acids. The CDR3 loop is CASRSQGNTDTQYF. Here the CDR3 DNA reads TGTGCCAGCAGGTCCCAGGGGAACACAGATACGCAGTATTTT.

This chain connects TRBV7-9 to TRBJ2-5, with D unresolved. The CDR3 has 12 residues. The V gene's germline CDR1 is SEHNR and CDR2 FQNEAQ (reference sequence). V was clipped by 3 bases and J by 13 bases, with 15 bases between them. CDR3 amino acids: CASSFVSNERYF. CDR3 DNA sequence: TGTGCCAGCAGCTTCGTGTCTAATGAGCGGTACTTC.

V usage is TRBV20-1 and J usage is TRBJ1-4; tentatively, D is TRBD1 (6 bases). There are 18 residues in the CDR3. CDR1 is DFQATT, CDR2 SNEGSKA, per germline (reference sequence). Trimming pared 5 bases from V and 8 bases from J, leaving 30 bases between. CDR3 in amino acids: CSAPVLGGPTGSNEKLFF. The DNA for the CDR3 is TGCAGTGCTCCGGTGCTGGGAGGGCCAACAGGGAGTAACGAAAAACTGTTTTTT.

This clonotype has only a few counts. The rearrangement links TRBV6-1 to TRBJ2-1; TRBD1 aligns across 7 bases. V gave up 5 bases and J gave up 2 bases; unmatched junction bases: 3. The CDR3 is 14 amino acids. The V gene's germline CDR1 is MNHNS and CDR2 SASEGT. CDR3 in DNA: TGTGCCAGCAGTAGGGACAGCGCCTACAATGAGCAGTTCTTC. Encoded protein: CASSRDSAYNEQFF.

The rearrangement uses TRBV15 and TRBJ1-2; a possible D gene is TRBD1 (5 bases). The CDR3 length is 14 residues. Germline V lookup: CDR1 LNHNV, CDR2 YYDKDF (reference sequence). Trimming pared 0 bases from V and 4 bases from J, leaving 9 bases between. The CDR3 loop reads CATSRDQGAYGYTF. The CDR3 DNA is TGTGCCACCAGCAGAGATCAAGGGGCCTATGGCTACACCTTC.

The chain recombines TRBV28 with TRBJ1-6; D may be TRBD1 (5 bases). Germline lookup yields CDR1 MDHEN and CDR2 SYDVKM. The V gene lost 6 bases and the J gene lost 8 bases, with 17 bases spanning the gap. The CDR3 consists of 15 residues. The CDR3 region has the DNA TGTGCCAGCAGCCTTATGCCACAGGCGGATTCACCCCTCCACTTT. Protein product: CASSLMPQADSPLHF.

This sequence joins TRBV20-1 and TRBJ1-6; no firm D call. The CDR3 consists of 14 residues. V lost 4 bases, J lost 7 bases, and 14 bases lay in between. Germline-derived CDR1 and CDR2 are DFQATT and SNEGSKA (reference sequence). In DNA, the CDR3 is TGCAGTGCTACGCCCCCCGGGGAGAATTCACCCCTCCACTTT. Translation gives CSATPPGENSPLHF.

DNA of the CDR3: TGTGCCAGCAGTTCCCCCGCGGGGGGCTGGAGCACCGGGGAGCTGTTTTTT. It yields the protein CASSSPAGGWSTGELFF. The chain couples TRBV27 to TRBJ2-2; 8 nucleotides match TRBD2. The CDR3 spans 17 residues. Trimming removed 4 bases from V and 4 bases from J; junction bases left unmatched: 11. CDR1 MNHEY and CDR2 SMNVEV come from the germline V gene (reference sequence).

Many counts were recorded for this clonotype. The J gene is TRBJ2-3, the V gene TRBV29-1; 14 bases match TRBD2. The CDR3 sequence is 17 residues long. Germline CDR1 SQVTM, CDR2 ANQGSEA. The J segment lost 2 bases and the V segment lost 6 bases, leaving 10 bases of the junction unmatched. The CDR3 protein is CSVPPGLAGVDTDTQYF. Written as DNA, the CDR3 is TGCAGCGTACCCCCGGGACTAGCGGGGGTGGACACAGATACGCAGTATTTT.

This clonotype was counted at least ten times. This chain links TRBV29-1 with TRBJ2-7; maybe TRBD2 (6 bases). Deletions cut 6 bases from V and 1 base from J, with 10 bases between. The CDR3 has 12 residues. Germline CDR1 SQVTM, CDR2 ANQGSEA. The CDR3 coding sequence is TGCAGCGTGCGGGGCTCATCCTACGAGCAGTACTTC. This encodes CSVRGSSYEQYF.

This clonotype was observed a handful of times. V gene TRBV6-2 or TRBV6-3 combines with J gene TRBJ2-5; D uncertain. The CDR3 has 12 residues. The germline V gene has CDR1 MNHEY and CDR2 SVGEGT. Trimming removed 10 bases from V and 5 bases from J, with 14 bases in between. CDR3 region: CAISVLGETQYF. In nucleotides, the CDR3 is TGTGCCATCTCCGTGTTGGGCGAGACCCAGTACTTC.